One and the same sample provided the 8 T cell receptor beta chains below, sequenced in a study of blood T cell repertoires in COVID-19. Only in-frame clones appear in the TCRdb table, and some are missing; sequencing was by immunoSEQ multiplex PCR. The table includes a few hundred thousand clones, just over 90% detected once. Sequencing was done on a sample of PBMCs or T cells enriched from blood (not recorded which). These TCRs come from a woman aged 35 to 49 who had been exposed to COVID-19.

For the CDR3, the DNA is TGTGCCAGCAGCCAAGCACTAAGGAGCTCCTACGAGCAGTACTTC. Protein: CASSQALRSSYEQYF. The V gene is TRBV3-1 (or the pseudogene TRBV3-2), the J gene TRBJ2-7; D gene uncertain. From germline, CDR1 is LGHDT and CDR2 YNNKEL (reference sequence). V gave up 1 base and J gave up 0 bases, with 10 bases separating them. This CDR3 comprises 15 residues.

This chain's CDR3 is CARTRVSLAGGADTQYF. CDR3 nucleotide sequence: TGTGCCAGAACCCGCGTCAGTCTAGCGGGGGGCGCAGATACGCAGTATTTT. V is TRBV5-3 and J is TRBJ2-3, with 11 bases fitting TRBD2. TRBV5-3 counts as an open reading frame of uncertain function. The CDR3 consists of 17 residues. The ends lost 6 bases at V and 4 bases at J; junction bases unmatched: 13.

V and J are TRBV5-1 and TRBJ2-5; D unresolved. Germline V gives CDR1 SGHRS, CDR2 YFSETQ. The CDR3 covers 12 residues. V was clipped by 7 bases and J by 7 bases, with 14 bases between them. As DNA, the CDR3 is TGCGCCAGCTACCCTGAGGTGGGGACCCAGTACTTC. This translates into CASYPEVGTQYF.

This clone was picked up one time. The CDR3 spells CASSQGGLYSYEQYF. The CDR3 DNA reads TGTGCCAGCAGCCAGGGGGGTCTCTACTCCTACGAGCAGTACTTC. The gene calls are TRBV3-1 (or the pseudogene TRBV3-2) and TRBJ2-7; possibly TRBD2 for D (6 bases). The CDR3 length is 15 residues. The germline V and J ends were trimmed by 3 bases and 0 bases, with 12 bases remaining between them. Germline CDR1 reads LGHDT; CDR2 reads YNNKEL (reference sequence).

The V gene is TRBV7-9, the J gene TRBJ1-2; no firm D call. Trimming removed 6 bases from V and 8 bases from J, with 19 bases in between. CDR1 SEHNR and CDR2 FQNEAQ come from the germline V gene (reference sequence). This CDR3 has 14 residues. CDR3 nucleotides: TGTGCCAGCAGTCCCCCGCAGGCCAGTTGGGGCTACACCTTC. Its protein product is CASSPPQASWGYTF.

J is TRBJ2-1 and V is TRBV7-9, with a tentative D call TRBD2 (5 bases). There are 13 residues in the CDR3. V dropped 1 base and J dropped 4 bases, with 5 bases sitting between them. Germline loops: CDR1 SEHNR, CDR2 FQNEAQ (reference sequence). CDR3 DNA: TGTGCCAGCAGCTTAGGGACTTACAATGAGCAGTTCTTC. As protein: CASSLGTYNEQFF.

The CDR3 loop reads CASSASRGELFF. The CDR3 nucleotides read TGTGCCAGCAGTGCATCCCGGGGGGAGCTGTTTTTT. J is TRBJ2-2 and V is TRBV2, with D uncertain. Germline assignment: CDR1 SNHLY and CDR2 FYNNEI. V lost 4 bases to trimming and J lost 8 bases, with 8 bases between them. The CDR3 spans 12 residues.

The gene calls are TRBV7-2 and TRBJ1-1; unclear D gene. With 3 bases removed from V and 7 bases from J, the gap between germline ends came to 15 bases. CDR1 and CDR2 (germline): SGHTA, FQGNSA. CDR3 length equals 14 residues. The DNA for the CDR3 is TGTGCCAGCAGCTTTTTTGGTTTAGGAGTTGAAGCTTTCTTT. Encoded protein: CASSFFGLGVEAFF.